This section outlines one TCR beta chain sequence together with its context. The antigen is undetermined. The data were taken from a study of cytomegalovirus exposure and HLA in healthy donors. Germline V CDR1 and CDR2: MNHEY, SVGAGI. Deletions cut 0 bases from V and 7 bases from J, with 10 bases between. The length of the CDR3 is 15 residues. Whole-study findings and limits: Among TCR sequences, most were rare, though some public TCRs appeared in many donors. Reports showed the classifier diagnosing cytomegalovirus status with high specificity and sensitivity. In a later analysis, at a false discovery rate of 0.05, under 20,000 TCR beta sequences matched HLA alleles.

PCR used 60 Vbeta primers and 13 Jbeta primers. Assay used: immunoSEQ multiplex PCR; TCRdb lists only in-frame clones, some missing. This table holds some 180,000 clones, about 9% found once. This TCR derives from a woman aged 25 to 39 in good health and CMV-seropositive. Sequencing was carried out using PBMCs. The V call is TRBV6-5, the J call TRBJ1-6, with a tentative D call TRBD1 (5 bases). As DNA, the CDR3 is TGTGCCAGCAGTTACTCTGGCAGGGCGAATTCACCCCTCCACTTT. This gives the protein CASSYSGRANSPLHF.